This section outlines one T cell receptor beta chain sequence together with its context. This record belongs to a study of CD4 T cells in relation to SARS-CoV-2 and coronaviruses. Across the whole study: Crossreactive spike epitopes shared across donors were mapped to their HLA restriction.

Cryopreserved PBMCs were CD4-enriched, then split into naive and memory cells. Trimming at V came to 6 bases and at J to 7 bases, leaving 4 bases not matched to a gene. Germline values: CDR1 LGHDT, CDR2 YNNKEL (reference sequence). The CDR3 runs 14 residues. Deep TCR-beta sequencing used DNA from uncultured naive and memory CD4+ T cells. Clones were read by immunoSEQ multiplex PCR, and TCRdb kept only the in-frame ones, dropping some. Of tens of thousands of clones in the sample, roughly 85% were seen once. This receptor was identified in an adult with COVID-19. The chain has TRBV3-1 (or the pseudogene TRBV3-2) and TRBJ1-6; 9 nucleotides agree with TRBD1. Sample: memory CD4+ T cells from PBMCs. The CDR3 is CASSHGTGNSPLHF. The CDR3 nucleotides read TGTGCCAGCAGTCACGGGACAGGGAATTCACCCCTCCACTTT.